This T cell receptor beta chain was sequenced for a study of T-cell reconstitution after alpha-beta-depleted transplantation in children. TCRbeta library construction was performed incorporating unique molecular identifiers. TCRdb analysed the PCR reads with MiXCR anew, one entry per CDR3 protein. The sample yields about 980,000 distinct CDR3 sequences, about 30% seen once. This clonotype was observed once. Antigen unknown. Notes on the study in general: From newly produced T cells came most of the T-cell counts and diversity one year after transplant. Alpha-beta T cells about two months after transplant reportedly derived from several hundred expanded graft clones.

This clonotype was obtained from a boy younger than two who had a stem cell transplant for SCID, so the T cells may come from the graft donor. The material was PBMCs, mostly from graft donor cells, obtained 360 days after TCRalphabeta/CD19-depleted stem cell transplant.

The CDR3 nucleotides read TGTGCCAGCAGTACCCTTCGGACATCACCCCTCCACTTT. This codes for CASSTLRTSPLHF. The chain employs TRBV2 and TRBJ1-6; possibly TRBD1 for D (5 bases). V lost 5 bases and J lost 10, with 12 bases in between. CDR3 length: 13 residues. Germline V gene data show CDR1 as SNHLY and CDR2 as FYNNEI.